The entry below describes one T cell receptor beta chain. This entry is derived from a study of blood T cell repertoires in COVID-19. Across the study: Sample material is recorded as cDNA or gDNA derived from T cells, B-cell-depleted T cells, or PBMCs.

The ends lost 2 bases at V and 10 bases at J; junction bases unmatched: 13. This CDR3 has 16 amino acids. Germline V lookup: CDR1 SGHTS, CDR2 YDEGEE. Participant age was about 18 to 89 years, and participants resided in approximately 25 US areas. Data came from immunoSEQ multiplex PCR; TCRdb stores just in-frame clones and leaves some out. The repertoire has about 280,000 clones, roughly 85% of them found once; the top ten carry roughly 4.7%. The chain joins TRBV5-8 to TRBJ2-1, with 9 positions matching TRBD2. This receptor was obtained from a man aged 35 to 55 who had been exposed to COVID-19. The material sequenced was PBMCs or T cells enriched from blood (not recorded which). CDR3 DNA sequence: TGTGCCAGCAGCTTCGGGGGAGGCGGGAGGGCCCGAGAGCAGTTCTTC. Encoded protein: CASSFGGGGRAREQFF.